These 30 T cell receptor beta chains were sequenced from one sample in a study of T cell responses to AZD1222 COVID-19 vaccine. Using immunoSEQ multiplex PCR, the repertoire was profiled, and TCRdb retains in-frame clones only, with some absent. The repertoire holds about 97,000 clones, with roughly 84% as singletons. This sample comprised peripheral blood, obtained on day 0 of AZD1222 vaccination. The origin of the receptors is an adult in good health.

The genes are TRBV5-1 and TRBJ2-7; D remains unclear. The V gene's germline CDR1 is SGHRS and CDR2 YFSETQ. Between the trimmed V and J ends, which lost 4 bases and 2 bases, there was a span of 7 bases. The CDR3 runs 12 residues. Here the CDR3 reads CASSLRPYEQYF. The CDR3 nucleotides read TGCGCCAGCAGCCTGCGTCCCTACGAGCAGTACTTC.

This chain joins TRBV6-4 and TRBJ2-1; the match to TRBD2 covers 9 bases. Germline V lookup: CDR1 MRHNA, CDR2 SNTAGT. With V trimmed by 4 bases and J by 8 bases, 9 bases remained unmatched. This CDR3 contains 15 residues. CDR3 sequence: CASSGGRGGQDEQFF. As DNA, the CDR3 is TGTGCCAGCAGTGGAGGGCGGGGGGGCCAGGATGAGCAGTTCTTC.

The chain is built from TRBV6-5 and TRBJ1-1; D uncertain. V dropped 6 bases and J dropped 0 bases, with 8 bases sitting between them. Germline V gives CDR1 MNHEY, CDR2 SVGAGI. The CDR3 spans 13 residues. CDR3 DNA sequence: TGTGCCAGCAGGGTGGGCATGAACACTGAAGCTTTCTTT. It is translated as CASRVGMNTEAFF.

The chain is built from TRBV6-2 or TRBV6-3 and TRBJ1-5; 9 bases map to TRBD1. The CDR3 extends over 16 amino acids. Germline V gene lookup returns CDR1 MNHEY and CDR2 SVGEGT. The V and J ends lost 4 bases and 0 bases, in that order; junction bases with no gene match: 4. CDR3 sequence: CASSSGQGYSNQPQHF. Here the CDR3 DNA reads TGTGCCAGCAGTTCCGGACAGGGGTATAGCAATCAGCCCCAGCATTTT.

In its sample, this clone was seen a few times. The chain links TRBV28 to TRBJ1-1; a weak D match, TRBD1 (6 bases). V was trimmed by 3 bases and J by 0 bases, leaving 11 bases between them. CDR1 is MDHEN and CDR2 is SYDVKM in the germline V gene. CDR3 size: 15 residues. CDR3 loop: CASSLRTEMNTEAFF. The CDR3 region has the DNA TGTGCCAGCAGTTTGCGGACAGAAATGAACACTGAAGCTTTCTTT.

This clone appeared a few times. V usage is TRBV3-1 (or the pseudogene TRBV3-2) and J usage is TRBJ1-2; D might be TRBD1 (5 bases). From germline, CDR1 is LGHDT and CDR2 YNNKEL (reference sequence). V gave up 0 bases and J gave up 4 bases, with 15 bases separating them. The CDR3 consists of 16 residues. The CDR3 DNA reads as TGTGCCAGCAGCCAAGATGGTTTGTGGGGCGCCTATGGCTACACCTTC. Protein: CASSQDGLWGAYGYTF.

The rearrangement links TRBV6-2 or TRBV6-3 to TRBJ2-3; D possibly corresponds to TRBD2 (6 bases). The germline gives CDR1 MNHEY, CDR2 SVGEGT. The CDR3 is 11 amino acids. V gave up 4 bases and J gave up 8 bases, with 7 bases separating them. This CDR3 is CASSSGVTQYF. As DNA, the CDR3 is TGTGCCAGCAGTTCGGGGGTTACGCAGTATTTT.

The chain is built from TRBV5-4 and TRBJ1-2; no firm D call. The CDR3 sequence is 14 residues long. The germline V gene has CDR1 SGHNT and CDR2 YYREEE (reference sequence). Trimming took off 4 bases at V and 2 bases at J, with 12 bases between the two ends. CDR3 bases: TGTGCCAGCAGCCCCAACCTATCAAACTATGGCTACACCTTC. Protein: CASSPNLSNYGYTF. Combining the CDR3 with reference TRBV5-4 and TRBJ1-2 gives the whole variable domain ETGVTQSPTHLIKTRGQQVTLRCSSQSGHNTVSWYQQALGQGPQFIFQYYREEENGRGNFPPRFSGLQFPNYSSELNVNALELDDSALYLCASSPNLSNYGYTFGSGTRLTVV.

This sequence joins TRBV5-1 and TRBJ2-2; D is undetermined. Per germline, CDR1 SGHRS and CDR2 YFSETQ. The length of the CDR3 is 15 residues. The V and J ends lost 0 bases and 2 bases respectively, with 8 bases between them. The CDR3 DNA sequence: TGCGCCAGCAGCTTGGATGGAGCAAACACCGGGGAGCTGTTTTTT. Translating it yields CASSLDGANTGELFF.

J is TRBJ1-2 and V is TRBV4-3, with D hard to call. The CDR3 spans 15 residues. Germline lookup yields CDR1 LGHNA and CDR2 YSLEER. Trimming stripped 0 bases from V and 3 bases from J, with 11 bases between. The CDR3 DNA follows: TGCGCCAGCAGCCAAGAAGCTATTTGGCACTATGGCTACACCTTC. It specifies CASSQEAIWHYGYTF.

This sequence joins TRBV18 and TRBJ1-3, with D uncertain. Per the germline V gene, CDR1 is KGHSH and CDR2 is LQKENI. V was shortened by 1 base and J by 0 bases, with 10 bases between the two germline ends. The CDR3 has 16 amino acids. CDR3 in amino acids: CASSPRYLSSGNTIYF. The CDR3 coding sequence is TGTGCCAGCTCACCACGGTACCTGAGCTCTGGAAACACCATATATTTT.

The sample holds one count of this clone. The CDR3 DNA sequence: TGCGCCAGCAGCCAGTCCGCGGACCCCTTGGATTCACCCCTCCACTTT. Amino acids: CASSQSADPLDSPLHF. V and J are TRBV4-3 and TRBJ1-6; D is undetermined. CDR3 size: 16 residues. Trimming removed 3 bases from V and 8 bases from J, with 17 bases in between. The germline CDR1 and CDR2 sequences are LGHNA and YSLEER.

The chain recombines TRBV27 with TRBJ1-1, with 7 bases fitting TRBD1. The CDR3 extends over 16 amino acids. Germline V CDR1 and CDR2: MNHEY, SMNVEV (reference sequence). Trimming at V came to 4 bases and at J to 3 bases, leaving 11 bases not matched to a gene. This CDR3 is CASSSNRQGWDTEAFF. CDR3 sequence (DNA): TGTGCCAGCAGTTCAAACCGACAGGGATGGGACACTGAAGCTTTCTTT.

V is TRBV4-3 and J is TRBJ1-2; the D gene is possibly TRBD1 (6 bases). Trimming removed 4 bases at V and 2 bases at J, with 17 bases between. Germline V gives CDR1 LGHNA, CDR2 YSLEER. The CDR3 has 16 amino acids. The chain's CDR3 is CASSRTSGAQNYGYTF. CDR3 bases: TGCGCCAGCAGCCGGACCTCGGGGGCTCAGAACTATGGCTACACCTTC.

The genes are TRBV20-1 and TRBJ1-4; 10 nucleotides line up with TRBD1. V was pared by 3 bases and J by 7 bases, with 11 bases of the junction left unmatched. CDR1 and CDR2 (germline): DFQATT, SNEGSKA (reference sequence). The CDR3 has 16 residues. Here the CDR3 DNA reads TGCAGTGCTAGTAATTCCCGAGACAGGGGGCCTGAAAAACTGTTTTTT. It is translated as CSASNSRDRGPEKLFF.

CDR3 sequence reads: CASRIQGAANYGYTF. The CDR3 DNA follows: TGTGCCAGCAGGATACAGGGCGCCGCGAACTATGGCTACACCTTC. The J gene is TRBJ1-2, the V gene TRBV6-5, with D maybe TRBD1 (6 bases). The V gene's germline CDR1 is MNHEY and CDR2 SVGAGI. The CDR3 has 15 residues. V was trimmed by 6 bases and J by 2 bases, leaving 16 bases between them.

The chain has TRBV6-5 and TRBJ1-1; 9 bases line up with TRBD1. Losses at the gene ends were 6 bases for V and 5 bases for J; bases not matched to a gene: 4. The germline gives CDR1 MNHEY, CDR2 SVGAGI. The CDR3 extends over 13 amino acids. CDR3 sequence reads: CASSRTGVTEAFF. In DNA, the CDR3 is TGTGCCAGCAGCCGGACAGGGGTGACTGAAGCTTTCTTT.

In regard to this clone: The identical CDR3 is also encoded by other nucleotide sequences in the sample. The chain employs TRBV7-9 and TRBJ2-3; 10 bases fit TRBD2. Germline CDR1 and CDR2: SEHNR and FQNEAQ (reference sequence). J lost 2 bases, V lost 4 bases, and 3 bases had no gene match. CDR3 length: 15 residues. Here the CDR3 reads CASSWTSGLTDTQYF. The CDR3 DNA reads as TGTGCCAGCAGCTGGACTAGCGGACTCACAGATACGCAGTATTTT.

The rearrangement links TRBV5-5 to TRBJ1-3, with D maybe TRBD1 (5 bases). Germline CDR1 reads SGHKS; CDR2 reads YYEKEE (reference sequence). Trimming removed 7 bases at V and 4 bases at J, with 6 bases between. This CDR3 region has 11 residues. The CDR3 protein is CASEGGNTIYF. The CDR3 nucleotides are TGTGCCAGCGAGGGGGGAAACACCATATATTTT.

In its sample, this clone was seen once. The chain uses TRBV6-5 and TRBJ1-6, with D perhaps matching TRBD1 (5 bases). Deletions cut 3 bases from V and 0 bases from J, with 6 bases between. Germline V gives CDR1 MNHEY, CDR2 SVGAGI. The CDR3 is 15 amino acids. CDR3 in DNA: TGTGCCAGCAGTTATGGGGGCTCCTATAATTCACCCCTCCACTTT. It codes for CASSYGGSYNSPLHF.

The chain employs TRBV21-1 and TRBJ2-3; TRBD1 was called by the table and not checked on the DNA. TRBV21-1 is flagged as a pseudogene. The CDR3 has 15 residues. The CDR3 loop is CASSKRDSKTDTQYF. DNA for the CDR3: TGTGCCAGCAGCAAACGGGACAGCAAAACAGATACGCAGTATTTT.

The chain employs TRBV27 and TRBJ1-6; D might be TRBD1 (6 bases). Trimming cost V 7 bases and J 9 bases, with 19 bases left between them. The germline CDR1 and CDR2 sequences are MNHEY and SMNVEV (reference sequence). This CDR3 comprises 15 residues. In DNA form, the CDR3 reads TGTGCCAGCACCGTCTGGGGGGCAAGGCGTTCACCCCTCCACTTT. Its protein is CASTVWGARRSPLHF.

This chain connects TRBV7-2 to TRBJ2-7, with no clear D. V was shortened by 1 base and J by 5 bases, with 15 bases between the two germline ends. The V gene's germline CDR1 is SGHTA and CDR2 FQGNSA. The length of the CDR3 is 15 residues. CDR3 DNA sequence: TGTGCCAGCAGCTTAGAACCGGGCCTCGGAAACGAGCAGTACTTC. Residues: CASSLEPGLGNEQYF.

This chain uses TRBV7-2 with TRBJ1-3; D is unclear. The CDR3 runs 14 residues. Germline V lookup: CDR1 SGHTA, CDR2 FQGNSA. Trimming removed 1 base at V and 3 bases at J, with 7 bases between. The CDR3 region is CASSLDTVGNTIYF. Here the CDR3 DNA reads TGTGCCAGCAGCTTAGACACAGTTGGAAACACCATATATTTT.

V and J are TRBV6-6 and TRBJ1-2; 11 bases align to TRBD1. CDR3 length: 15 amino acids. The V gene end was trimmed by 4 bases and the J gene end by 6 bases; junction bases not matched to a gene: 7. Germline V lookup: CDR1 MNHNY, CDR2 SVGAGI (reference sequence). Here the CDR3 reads CASSLDGTGGDGYTF. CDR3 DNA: TGTGCCAGCAGTTTAGACGGGACAGGGGGGGATGGCTACACCTTC.

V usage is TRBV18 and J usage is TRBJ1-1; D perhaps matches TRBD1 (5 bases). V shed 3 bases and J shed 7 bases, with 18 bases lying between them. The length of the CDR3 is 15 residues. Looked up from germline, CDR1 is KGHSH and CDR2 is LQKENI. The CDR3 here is CASSPQLGQNFEAFF. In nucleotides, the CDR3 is TGTGCCAGCTCACCTCAGCTAGGACAAAACTTTGAAGCTTTCTTT. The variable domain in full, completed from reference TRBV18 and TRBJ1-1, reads NAGVMQNPRHLVRRRGQEARLRCSPMKGHSHVYWYRQLPEEGLKFMVYLQKENIIDESGMPKERFSAEFPKEGPSILRIQQVVRGDSAAYFCASSPQLGQNFEAFFGQGTRLTVV.

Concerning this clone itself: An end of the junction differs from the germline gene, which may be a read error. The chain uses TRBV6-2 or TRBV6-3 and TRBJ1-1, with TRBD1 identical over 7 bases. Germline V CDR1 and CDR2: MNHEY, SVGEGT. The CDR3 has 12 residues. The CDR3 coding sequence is TGTGCTAGCAGCCTCACAGGGGTGGAAGCTTTCTTT. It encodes CASSLTGVEAFF.

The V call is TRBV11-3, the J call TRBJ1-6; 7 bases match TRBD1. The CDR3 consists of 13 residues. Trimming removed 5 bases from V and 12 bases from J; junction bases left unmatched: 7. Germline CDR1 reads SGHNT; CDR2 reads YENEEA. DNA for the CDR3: TGTGCCAGCAGCACACCCGACAGGGAACCCCTCCACTTT. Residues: CASSTPDREPLHF.

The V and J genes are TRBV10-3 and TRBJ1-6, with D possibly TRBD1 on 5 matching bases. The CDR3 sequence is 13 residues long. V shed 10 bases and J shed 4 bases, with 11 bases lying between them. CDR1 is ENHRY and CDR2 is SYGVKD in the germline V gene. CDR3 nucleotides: TGTGCCACCGGGACCGCTTATAATTCACCCCTCCACTTT. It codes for CATGTAYNSPLHF.

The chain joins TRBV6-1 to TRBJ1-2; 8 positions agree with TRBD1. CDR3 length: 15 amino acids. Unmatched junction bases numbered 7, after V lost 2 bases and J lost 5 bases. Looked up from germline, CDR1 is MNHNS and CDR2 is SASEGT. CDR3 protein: CASSESDRGGYGYTF. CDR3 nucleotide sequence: TGTGCCAGCAGTGAATCTGACAGGGGTGGGTATGGCTACACCTTC.